Listed here are 24 T cell receptor beta chains from one sample, sequenced in a study. The sorted Tregs were CD4+CD25+CD127-/low cells. Via MiXCR, TCRdb re-called the 5' RACE reads, giving one row per CDR3 protein. The sample lists 7,000 or so distinct CDR3 sequences; around 66% were seen once. What was sequenced was tumor-infiltrating Tregs sorted from the breast tumor. Every receptor here comes from a female donor with breast cancer.

This clonotype has a single count. One junction end does not reproduce the germline sequence, and a read error may be involved. The V and J genes are TRBV7-6 and TRBJ2-5; a possible D gene is TRBD1 (6 bases). The CDR3 is 15 amino acids. Germline CDR1 SGHVS, CDR2 FNYEAQ. The DNA for the CDR3 is TGTGCCAGCAGCAGGCGAGGGACACCGGAGGAGACTCAGTACTTC. Translation: CASSRRGTPEETQYF.

This clonotype has a handful of counts. V usage is TRBV7-3 and J usage is TRBJ2-1, with D tentatively TRBD1 (6 bases). V was shortened by 2 bases and J by 7 bases, with 18 bases between the two germline ends. The CDR3 runs 16 residues. The germline V gene has CDR1 SGHTA and CDR2 FQGTGA. For the CDR3, the DNA is TGTGCCAGCAGCTTAGGGCAGGGGAGATTAGGGAATGAGCAGTTCTTC. This codes for CASSLGQGRLGNEQFF.

This chain joins TRBV7-9 and TRBJ2-3; 10 bases match TRBD2. After removal of 5 bases from V and 4 bases from J, the junction contained 9 bases not matched to a gene. This CDR3 is 16 amino acids long. The germline V gene has CDR1 SEHNR and CDR2 FQNEAQ (reference sequence). CDR3 nucleotide sequence: TGTGCCAGCAGCCCGCCTGGGAGCGGGAGGGCAGATACGCAGTATTTT. This sequence encodes CASSPPGSGRADTQYF.

The rearrangement joins TRBV7-2 to TRBJ1-4; no reliable D call. Germline V gene data show CDR1 as SGHTA and CDR2 as FQGNSA. This CDR3 spans 13 amino acids. V was pared by 4 bases and J by 7 bases, with 10 bases between. The CDR3, as DNA: TGTGCCAGCAGCTCGGTAGTTGGTGAAAAACTGTTTTTT. This codes for CASSSVVGEKLFF.

The genes are TRBV9 and TRBJ2-7, with 8 nucleotides matching TRBD2. V shed 4 bases and J 6 bases; nucleotides not matched to a gene: 9. Germline values: CDR1 SGDLS, CDR2 YYNGEE. The CDR3 is 14 amino acids. In nucleotides, the CDR3 is TGTGCCAGCAGCACCGGGACTAGGGGAGTCGAGCAGTACTTC. Translating it yields CASSTGTRGVEQYF.

The chain carries TRBV15 and TRBJ2-7, with D unresolved. The ends were cut back, 5 bases at V and 1 base at J, with 12 bases in the middle. The V gene's germline CDR1 is LNHNV and CDR2 YYDKDF (reference sequence). The CDR3 sequence is 14 residues long. Here the CDR3 reads CATSGRGDSYEQYF. CDR3 nucleotides: TGTGCCACCAGCGGCCGCGGCGATTCCTACGAGCAGTACTTC.

The chain recombines TRBV11-3 with TRBJ1-3; D not certain. Germline loops: CDR1 SGHNT, CDR2 YENEEA. The CDR3 has 13 amino acids. Deletions cut 3 bases from V and 6 bases from J, with 9 bases between. The CDR3 region has the DNA TGTGCCAGCAGCTTCGAAAGCGAAAACACCATATATTTT. The encoded protein is CASSFESENTIYF.

The chain employs TRBV20-1 and TRBJ2-3; 9 bases line up with TRBD2. Germline V lookup: CDR1 DFQATT, CDR2 SNEGSKA (reference sequence). The CDR3 contains 14 residues. CDR3 in amino acids: CRLLCGRDTDTQYF. The CDR3 DNA sequence: TGCAGACTCCTCTGCGGGAGGGACACAGATACGCAGTATTTT.

The chain employs TRBV5-1 and TRBJ2-2; D possibly matches TRBD1 or TRBD2 (6 bases each). CDR3 length: 16 amino acids. V was pared by 4 bases and J by 4 bases, with 17 bases between. The germline gives CDR1 SGHRS, CDR2 YFSETQ. The CDR3 sequence: CASSPEGGWSTGELFF. CDR3 in DNA: TGCGCCAGCAGCCCGGAAGGGGGGTGGAGCACCGGGGAGCTGTTTTTT.

The genes are TRBV10-3 and TRBJ1-1; 8 nucleotides line up with TRBD1. Per germline, CDR1 ENHRY and CDR2 SYGVKD. CDR3 size: 12 residues. Unmatched junction bases numbered 1, after V lost 6 bases and J lost 4 bases. In DNA, the CDR3 is TGTGCCATCAGCGACAGGGGCACTGAAGCTTTCTTT. It encodes CAISDRGTEAFF.

V usage is TRBV5-1 and J usage is TRBJ1-4, with a possible D match to TRBD1 (6 bases). This CDR3 comprises 14 residues. The ends were cut back, 4 bases at V and 8 bases at J, with 15 bases in the middle. In germline, CDR1 is SGHRS, CDR2 YFSETQ. Here the CDR3 reads CASSKTGTEEKLFF. DNA for the CDR3: TGCGCCAGCAGCAAGACAGGAACGGAAGAAAAACTGTTTTTT.

The sample holds a few counts of this clonotype. The chain joins TRBV5-1 to TRBJ1-2; no clear D gene. Trimming pared 0 bases from V and 7 bases from J, leaving 16 bases between. From germline, CDR1 is SGHRS and CDR2 YFSETQ. This CDR3 comprises 15 residues. CDR3 in DNA: TGCGCCAGCAGCTTGGCGCCGGAGCTTACGATTGGCTACACCTTC. Translation gives CASSLAPELTIGYTF.

This clonotype was counted a single time. This CDR3 reads CASTLSGQANYGYTF. The CDR3 nucleotides read TGTGCCAGCACCTTGTCAGGGCAAGCTAACTATGGCTACACCTTC. The chain joins TRBV6-1 to TRBJ1-2, with D maybe TRBD1 (5 bases). V was trimmed by 7 bases and J by 0 bases, leaving 15 bases between them. Germline CDR1 is MNHNS and CDR2 is SASEGT. The CDR3 covers 15 residues.

The V gene is TRBV24-1, the J gene TRBJ1-5; D is unresolved. CDR1 KGHDR and CDR2 SFDVKD come from the germline V gene. The CDR3 totals 12 residues. Trimming removed 3 bases at V and 7 bases at J, with 6 bases between. The CDR3 sequence: CATSDGVQPQHF. The CDR3, as DNA: TGTGCCACCAGTGATGGGGTGCAGCCCCAGCATTTT.

The chain recombines TRBV9 with TRBJ2-3; tentatively, D is TRBD2 (7 bases). Germline V gene lookup returns CDR1 SGDLS and CDR2 YYNGEE. V gave up 0 bases and J gave up 1 base, with 12 bases separating them. The CDR3 has 16 amino acids. For the CDR3, the DNA is TGTGCCAGCAGCGTAGGAGGGGGGGGACGCACAGATACGCAGTATTTT. This codes for CASSVGGGGRTDTQYF.

This clonotype was picked up one time. The rearrangement uses TRBV4-1 and TRBJ2-2; possibly TRBD1 for D (8 bases). Trimming took 2 bases from V and 6 from J, leaving 16 bases between them. This CDR3 has 16 residues. Looked up from germline, CDR1 is MGHRA and CDR2 is YSYEKL. The CDR3 DNA follows: TGCGCCAGCAGCCAATTCGACAGGGGAGGGTCCGGGGAGCTGTTTTTT. As protein: CASSQFDRGGSGELFF.

On this clonotype itself: One end of the junction varies from germline; a read error may be responsible. The CDR3 is CASSQEVTASYNEQFF. CDR3 sequence (DNA): TGTGCCAGCAGCCAAGAGGTCACAGCCTCCTACAATGAGCAGTTCTTC. V and J are TRBV4-1 and TRBJ2-1, with unresolved D. Germline CDR1 reads MGHRA; CDR2 reads YSYEKL. The CDR3 extends over 16 amino acids.

The J gene is TRBJ1-1, the V gene TRBV12-3 or TRBV12-4, with TRBD1 identical over 9 bases. The J segment lost 7 bases and the V segment lost 6 bases, leaving 6 bases of the junction unmatched. The CDR3 runs 13 residues. CDR3 region: CASRVQGAIEAFF. The CDR3 DNA follows: TGTGCCAGCAGGGTACAGGGGGCAATTGAAGCTTTCTTT.

The chain combines TRBV6-1 with TRBJ1-5, with 8 bases identical to TRBD1. V lost 7 bases, J lost 2 bases, and 7 bases stayed unmatched. This CDR3 comprises 15 residues. Germline loops: CDR1 MNHNS, CDR2 SASEGT. The CDR3 bases are TGTGCCAGCATGCAGGGGGCGTGGGGCAATCAGCCCCAGCATTTT. Protein product: CASMQGAWGNQPQHF.

J is TRBJ2-1 and V is TRBV6-6, with D perhaps being TRBD1 or TRBD2 (5 bases each). This CDR3 has 13 amino acids. Germline loops: CDR1 MNHNY, CDR2 SVGAGI (reference sequence). Deletions cut 6 bases from V and 5 bases from J, with 11 bases between. DNA of the CDR3: TGTGCCAGCAGGTCCCGAGGGGACAATGAGCAGTTCTTC. Encoded protein: CASRSRGDNEQFF.

The chain uses TRBV20-1 and TRBJ2-1; D is unclear. The V end lost 3 bases, the J end lost 8 bases, and 17 bases lay between the germline ends. Germline assignment: CDR1 DFQATT and CDR2 SNEGSKA (reference sequence). This CDR3 is 14 amino acids long. CDR3 sequence reads: CSASIPTQGDEQFF. The CDR3 DNA sequence: TGCAGTGCTAGTATACCAACCCAAGGCGATGAGCAGTTCTTC.

V and J are TRBV5-1 and TRBJ1-2, with 7 bases aligning to TRBD1. Germline values: CDR1 SGHRS, CDR2 YFSETQ. CDR3 size: 15 residues. Trimming took 0 bases from V and 8 from J; bases not matched to a gene: 10. For the CDR3, the DNA is TGCGCCAGCAGCTTGGCCGGGACAGCCCAGGGAGGCTACACCTTC. It specifies CASSLAGTAQGGYTF.

This chain connects TRBV4-2 to TRBJ2-3; D not certain. Germline assignment: CDR1 LGHNA and CDR2 YNFKEQ. This CDR3 has 18 residues. The V end lost 0 bases, the J end lost 1 base, and 17 bases lay between the germline ends. The chain's CDR3 is CASSQDLGTPSGTDTQYF. The DNA for the CDR3 is TGTGCCAGCAGCCAAGATTTAGGCACCCCCTCTGGCACAGATACGCAGTATTTT.

This clonotype was picked up one time. The chain is built from TRBV20-1 and TRBJ2-7; 7 positions match TRBD2. The length of the CDR3 is 14 residues. V was clipped by 4 bases and J by 2 bases; unmatched bases: 8. Germline CDR1 DFQATT, CDR2 SNEGSKA (reference sequence). CDR3 sequence (DNA): TGCAGTGCTAAAGACCGGGACTACCCCTACGAGCAGTACTTC. It is translated as CSAKDRDYPYEQYF.